The rows below give T cell receptor beta chains drawn from one sample of a study of T cell responses to AZD1222 COVID-19 vaccine. This table comes from immunoSEQ multiplex PCR, and its TCRdb copy is limited to in-frame clones, with some not included. The repertoire holds around 110,000 clones, with approximately 84% as singletons. The starting material was peripheral blood, obtained on day 0 of AZD1222 vaccination. Receptors originate from an adult in good health. Each CDR3 is given with its conserved first and last residue. The D gene is left open where the match is weak. Clone size is shown for a subset of rows, as once, few, many or a class of expanded clone.

CDR3aa,CDR3nt,j_gene,d_gene,abundance,v_gene
CATRTTNTEAFF,TGTGCCACGCGGACGACGAACACTGAAGCTTTCTTT,TRBJ1-1,NA,NA,TRBV27
CASEPTRPTYNEQFF,TGTGCCAGTGAGCCGACCCGGCCGACCTACAATGAGCAGTTCTTC,TRBJ2-1,NA,NA,TRBV28
CASSGQTGFKNEKLFF,TGTGCCAGCAGCGGTCAGACAGGGTTTAAGAATGAAAAACTGTTTTTT,TRBJ1-4,TRBD1,few,TRBV9
CASSPTSGRLETQYF,TGTGCCAGCAGCCCGACTAGCGGGAGGTTAGAGACCCAGTACTTC,TRBJ2-5,TRBD2,NA,TRBV7-8
CASSSSDRANEQYF,TGCGCCAGCAGCTCTTCGGACAGGGCCAACGAGCAGTACTTC,TRBJ2-7,TRBD1,NA,TRBV5-1
CASSVGQGVYRTDTQYF,TGCGCCAGCAGCGTCGGACAGGGCGTATATCGCACAGATACGCAGTATTTT,TRBJ2-3,TRBD1,NA,TRBV5-1
CASSWRWGPYNEQFF,TGTGCCAGCAGCTGGCGGTGGGGCCCCTACAATGAGCAGTTCTTC,TRBJ2-1,NA,NA,TRBV5-8
CATSGLRPGRRPPNQPQHF,TGTGCCACCAGTGGCCTACGCCCGGGACGGCGGCCTCCGAATCAGCCCCAGCATTTT,TRBJ1-5,NA,NA,TRBV24-1
CATSVTGGQGEAFF,TGTGCCACCAGTGTGACAGGGGGTCAGGGTGAAGCTTTCTTT,TRBJ1-1,TRBD1,NA,TRBV24-1
CASSLEVGGGFFLETQYF,TGTGCCAGCAGCTTAGAAGTTGGCGGGGGGTTCTTCCTAGAGACCCAGTACTTC,TRBJ2-5,TRBD2,few,TRBV7-6
CASSLSLGDFDGYTF,TGTGCCAGCAGCCTAAGCCTGGGGGATTTCGATGGCTACACCTTC,TRBJ1-2,NA,NA,TRBV28
CASSPTPRGREQFF,TGCGCCAGCAGTCCTACCCCCAGGGGGCGGGAGCAGTTCTTC,TRBJ2-1,TRBD1,NA,TRBV4-1
CASSIASLGSYNEQFF,TGTGCCAGTAGCATCGCGTCTTTGGGCTCCTACAATGAGCAGTTCTTC,TRBJ2-1,NA,NA,TRBV19
CASSEMAGRSYGYTF,TGTGCCAGCAGTGAAATGGCCGGCCGGTCGTATGGCTACACCTTC,TRBJ1-2,NA,NA,TRBV6-1
CARALVPYEQYF,TGTGCCAGGGCCTTGGTCCCCTACGAGCAGTACTTC,TRBJ2-7,NA,NA,TRBV2
CASRPPSGSADTQYF,TGTGCCAGCAGACCTCCTAGCGGGAGTGCAGATACGCAGTATTTT,TRBJ2-3,TRBD2,NA,TRBV7-6
CASRSSRVALHF,TGTGCCAGCAGGTCATCGAGGGTAGCCCTCCACTTT,TRBJ1-6,NA,NA,TRBV28
CASTDTGRVTEAFF,TGTGCCAGTACTGATACAGGGAGGGTCACTGAAGCTTTCTTT,TRBJ1-1,NA,NA,TRBV19
CASRGTGGNTIYF,TGTGCCAGCAGGGGGACAGGTGGAAACACCATATATTTT,TRBJ1-3,TRBD1,NA,TRBV28
CASSFRETQYF,TGTGCCAGCAGTTTTCGAGAGACCCAGTACTTC,TRBJ2-5,NA,NA,TRBV27
CSVVGFNTEAFF,TGCAGCGTTGTTGGGTTTAACACTGAAGCTTTCTTT,TRBJ1-1,NA,NA,TRBV29-1
CASSHQGSETQYF,TGTGCCAGCAGCCACCAGGGGTCGGAGACCCAGTACTTC,TRBJ2-5,NA,NA,TRBV3-1/TRBV3-2
CASSHIQGGLAGNTIYF,TGTGCCAGCAGCCATATCCAGGGTGGTTTGGCTGGAAACACCATATATTTT,TRBJ1-3,NA,NA,TRBV3-1/TRBV3-2
CASSYGAGDYSYTF,TGTGCCAGCAGTTACGGTGCAGGGGACTATAGCTACACCTTC,TRBJ1-2,NA,NA,TRBV6-5
CASSERHTSYGYTF,TGTGCCAGCAGTGAAAGGCATACTTCATATGGCTACACCTTC,TRBJ1-2,NA,NA,TRBV6-1
CASSLGQRNQPQHF,TGTGCCAGCAGTTTGGGACAGCGCAATCAGCCCCAGCATTTT,TRBJ1-5,TRBD1,NA,TRBV28
CASSLAKTGVSYEQYF,TGCGCCAGCAGCTTGGCCAAGACAGGGGTATCCTACGAGCAGTACTTC,TRBJ2-7,TRBD1,once,TRBV5-1
CASSPFGGYEQYF,TGTGCCAGCTCACCATTTGGGGGCTACGAGCAGTACTTC,TRBJ2-7,NA,NA,TRBV18
CASSYGPGQSGFF,TGTGCCAGCAGTTACGGACCGGGACAATCTGGGTTCTTC,TRBJ2-1,NA,NA,TRBV6-5
CASSQYLLSGGASEQFF,TGTGCCAGCAGCCAATACCTACTGAGCGGGGGGGCCAGTGAGCAGTTCTTC,TRBJ2-1,TRBD2,NA,TRBV3-1/TRBV3-2
CASSSTDEAFF,TGTGCCAGCAGTTCCACAGATGAAGCTTTCTTT,TRBJ1-1,NA,once,TRBV28
CASASPRTGYGYTF,TGTGCCAGCGCCTCCCCGCGAACAGGCTATGGCTACACCTTC,TRBJ1-2,NA,NA,TRBV28
CATSPVGGTEAFF,TGTGCCACCAGTCCCGTTGGGGGGACTGAAGCTTTCTTT,TRBJ1-1,NA,NA,TRBV24-1
CASSSNQGPAGELFF,TGTGCCAGCAGTTCAAACCAGGGCCCGGCCGGGGAGCTGTTTTTT,TRBJ2-2,NA,NA,TRBV6-2/TRBV6-3
CATGDRGRATDTQYF,TGTGCCACAGGGGACAGGGGGCGCGCAACAGATACGCAGTATTTT,TRBJ2-3,TRBD1,once,TRBV24-1
CASTPGTKNQPQHF,TGTGCCAGCACCCCCGGGACAAAAAATCAGCCCCAGCATTTT,TRBJ1-5,NA,once,TRBV6-5
CASSLAPTGDSEQYF,TGTGCCAGCAGCTTAGCACCCACGGGGGACTCCGAGCAGTACTTC,TRBJ2-7,NA,NA,TRBV7-6
CASSSLDRGKWNEQFF,TGTGCCAGCAGTTCCTTGGACAGGGGGAAATGGAATGAGCAGTTCTTC,TRBJ2-1,TRBD1,few,TRBV6-5
CASSEKALNPNEQYF,TGTGCCAGCAGTGAAAAGGCCTTGAACCCCAACGAGCAGTACTTC,TRBJ2-7,NA,NA,TRBV2
CASSPGQYYEQYF,TGTGCCAGCAGTCCGGGACAATACTACGAGCAGTACTTC,TRBJ2-7,NA,once,TRBV27